This T cell receptor (beta chain) was recovered during a study of a mutant IDH1 vaccine in newly diagnosed glioma. The overall study: Sex distribution of treated patients was approximately 60% male and about 40% female; mean age was 40.4 years. Notes on the study in general: Pseudoprogression seemingly bore no relation to changes in top peripheral T cell clonotypes.

A note on this clone: What it binds is unknown.

Germline V gene lookup returns CDR1 MNHNY and CDR2 SVGAGI (reference sequence). This CDR3 comprises 14 residues. V was pared by 7 bases and J by 1 base, with 5 bases of the junction left unmatched. The time point denotes: week 23, last vaccination. Doses of 300 ug of mutant IDH1 20-mer peptide were given with topical imiquimod. Assay: immunoSEQ multiplex PCR; the TCRdb copy retains only in-frame clones and omits some. The sample comprises about 82,000 clones, roughly 85% of which are singletons, and approximately 2.1% rests with the top ten. The V gene is TRBV6-6, the J gene TRBJ2-7, with 9 nucleotides matching TRBD1. This clonotype was obtained from a man aged 30 to 45 with glioma. Some clones in this sample may be carry-over from other donors' samples. The sequencing used PBMCs, collected from a glioma patient whose treatment included an IDH1 peptide vaccine. The CDR3 loop reads CASIIGQGSYEQYF. The CDR3 DNA reads as TGTGCCAGCATTATAGGACAGGGGTCCTACGAGCAGTACTTC.